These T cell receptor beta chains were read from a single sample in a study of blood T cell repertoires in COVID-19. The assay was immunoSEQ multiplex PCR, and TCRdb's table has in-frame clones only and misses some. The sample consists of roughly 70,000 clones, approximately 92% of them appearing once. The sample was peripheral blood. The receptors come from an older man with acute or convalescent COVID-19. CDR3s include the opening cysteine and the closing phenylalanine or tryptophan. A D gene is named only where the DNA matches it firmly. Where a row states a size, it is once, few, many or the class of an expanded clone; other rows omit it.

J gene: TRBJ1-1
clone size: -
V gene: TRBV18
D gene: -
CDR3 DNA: TGTGCCAGCTCCACCAGCAGGGTTGCGTTGCGTTTTTCGAACACTGAAGCTTTCTTT
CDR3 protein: CASSTSRVALRFSNTEAFF

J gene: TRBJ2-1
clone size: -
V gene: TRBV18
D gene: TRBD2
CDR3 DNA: TGTGCCAGCTCACCCCCCCAGAGCGGGGGACATGAGCAGTTCTTC
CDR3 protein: CASSPPQSGGHEQFF

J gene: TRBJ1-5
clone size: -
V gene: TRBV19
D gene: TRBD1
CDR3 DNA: TGTGCCAGTAGTATAGGGGCGACAGGGGGGGAAGGCCAGCCCCAGCATTTT
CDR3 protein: CASSIGATGGEGQPQHF

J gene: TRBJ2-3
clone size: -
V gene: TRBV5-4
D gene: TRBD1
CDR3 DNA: TGTGCCAGCAGCCTGACAGGGGGCCTCAGAAACACAGATACGCAGTATTTT
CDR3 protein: CASSLTGGLRNTDTQYF

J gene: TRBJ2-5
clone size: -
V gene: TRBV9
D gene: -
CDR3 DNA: TGTGCCAGCTCCGGTGTGTGGGAGACCCAGTACTTC
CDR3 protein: CASSGVWETQYF

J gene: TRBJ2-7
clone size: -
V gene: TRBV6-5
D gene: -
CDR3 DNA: TGTGCCAGCGCCGTGGGGGGGCCTTTTTCCTACGAGCAGTACTTC
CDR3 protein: CASAVGGPFSYEQYF

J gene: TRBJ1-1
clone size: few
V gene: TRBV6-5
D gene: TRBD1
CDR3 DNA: TGTGCCAGCAGAGGACAGGGGGCAACTGAAGCTTTCTTT
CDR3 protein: CASRGQGATEAFF

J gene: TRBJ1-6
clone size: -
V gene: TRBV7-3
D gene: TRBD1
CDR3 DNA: TGTGCCAGCAGCAGGACAGGGGATTCACCCCTCCACTTT
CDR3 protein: CASSRTGDSPLHF

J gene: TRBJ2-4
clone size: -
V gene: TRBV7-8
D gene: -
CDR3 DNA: TGTGCCAGCAGCCCATTAGTCGCGGGGAGCAAAAACATTCAGTACTTC
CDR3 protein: CASSPLVAGSKNIQYF

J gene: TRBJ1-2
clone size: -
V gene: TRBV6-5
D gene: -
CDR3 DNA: TGTGCCAGCAGGGGGGGTGATGGCTACACCTTC
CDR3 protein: CASRGGDGYTF

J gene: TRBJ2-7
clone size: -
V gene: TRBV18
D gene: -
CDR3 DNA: TGTGCCAGCTCACCGCCGGGACTCCTTGACGAGCAGTACTTC
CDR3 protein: CASSPPGLLDEQYF

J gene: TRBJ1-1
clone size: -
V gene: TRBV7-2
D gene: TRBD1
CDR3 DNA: TGTGCCAGCAGATCCGGACAGGGAGGTAGCACTGAAGCTTTCTTT
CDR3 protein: CASRSGQGGSTEAFF

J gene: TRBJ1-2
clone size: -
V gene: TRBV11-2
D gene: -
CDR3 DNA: TGTGCCAGCAGCTTAGATCGCGGGGGAGGTCATGGCTACACCTTC
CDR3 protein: CASSLDRGGGHGYTF

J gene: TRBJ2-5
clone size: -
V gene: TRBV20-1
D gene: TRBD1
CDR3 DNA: TGCAGTGCTAGTTCCTCAGGGGGAGTCGAAGAGACCCAGTACTTC
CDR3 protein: CSASSSGGVEETQYF

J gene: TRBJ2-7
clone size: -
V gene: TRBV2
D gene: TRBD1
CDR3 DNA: TGTGCCAGTACCACAGGGGGCGACTACGAGCAGTACTTC
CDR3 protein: CASTTGGDYEQYF

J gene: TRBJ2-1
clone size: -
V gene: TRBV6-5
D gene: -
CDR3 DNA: TGTGCCAGCAGTAATACAGGGCGACGTAATGAGCAGTTCTTC
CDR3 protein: CASSNTGRRNEQFF

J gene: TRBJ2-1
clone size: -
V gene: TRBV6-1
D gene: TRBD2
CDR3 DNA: TGTGCCAGCAGTGAACAGCGGGGGAGCTCCTACAATGAGCAGTTCTTC
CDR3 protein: CASSEQRGSSYNEQFF

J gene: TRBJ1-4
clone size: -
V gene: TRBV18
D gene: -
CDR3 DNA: TGTGCCAGCTCCCCGGAGGGGACTAATGAAAAACTGTTTTTT
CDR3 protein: CASSPEGTNEKLFF

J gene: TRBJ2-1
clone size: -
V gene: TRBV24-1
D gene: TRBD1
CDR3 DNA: TGTGCCACCAGTAACACCGCTGGGCAGGGGGCGGATTATGAGCAGTTCTTC
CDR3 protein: CATSNTAGQGADYEQFF

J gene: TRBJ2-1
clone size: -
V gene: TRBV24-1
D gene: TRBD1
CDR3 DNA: TGTGCCACCAGTGAAGGACAGGCGCGCTCCTACAATGAGCAGTTCTTC
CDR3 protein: CATSEGQARSYNEQFF

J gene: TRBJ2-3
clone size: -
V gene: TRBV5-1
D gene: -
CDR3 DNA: TGCGCCAGCAGCCTCCAGGGACTGAACACAGATACGCAGTATTTT
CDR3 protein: CASSLQGLNTDTQYF

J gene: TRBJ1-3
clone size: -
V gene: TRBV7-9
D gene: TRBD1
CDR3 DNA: TGTGCCAGCAGTAGACGGTTTGGACAGGCCGACAGTAACACCATATATTTT
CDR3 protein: CASSRRFGQADSNTIYF

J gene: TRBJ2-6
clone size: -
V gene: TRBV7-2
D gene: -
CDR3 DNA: TGTGCCAGAGGGGGACGGACCTCTGGGGCCAACGTCCTGACTTTC
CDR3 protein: CARGGRTSGANVLTF

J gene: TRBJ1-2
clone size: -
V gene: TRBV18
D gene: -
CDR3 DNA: TGTGCCAGCTCACCAGGGGAGGGCTACACCTTC
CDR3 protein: CASSPGEGYTF

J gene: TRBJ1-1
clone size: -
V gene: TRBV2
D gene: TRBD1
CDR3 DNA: TGTGCCAGCCAGTACACCCGGGACAGGGATGAATGGGTACTTTACACTGAAGCTTTCTTT
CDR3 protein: CASQYTRDRDEWVLYTEAFF

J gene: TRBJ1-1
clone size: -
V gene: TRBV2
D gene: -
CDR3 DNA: TGTGCCAGCAACAAAGGAGGGTGGGACACTGAAGCTTTCTTT
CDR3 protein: CASNKGGWDTEAFF

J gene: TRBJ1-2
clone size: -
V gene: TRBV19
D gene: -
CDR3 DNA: TGTGCCAGTAGTCCCCAGGGTAGGGAAAGCTATGGCTACACCTTC
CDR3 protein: CASSPQGRESYGYTF

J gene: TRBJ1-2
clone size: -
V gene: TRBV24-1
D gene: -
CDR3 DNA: TGTGCCACCAGTGATTTAGGGGATGGTGGCTACACCTTC
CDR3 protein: CATSDLGDGGYTF

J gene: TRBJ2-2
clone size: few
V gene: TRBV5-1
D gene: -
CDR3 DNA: TGCGCCAGCAGCCCCCGCGAAGATACCGGGGAGCTGTTTTTT
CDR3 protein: CASSPREDTGELFF

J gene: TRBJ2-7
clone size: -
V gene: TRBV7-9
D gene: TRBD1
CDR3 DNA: TGTGCCAGCAGCTCCACAGGGGGAACCTACGAGCAGTACTTC
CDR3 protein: CASSSTGGTYEQYF

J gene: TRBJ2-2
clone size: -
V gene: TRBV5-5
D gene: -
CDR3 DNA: TGTGCCAGCAGCTGGGACATCGGCGGGAACACCGGGGAGCTGTTTTTT
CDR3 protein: CASSWDIGGNTGELFF

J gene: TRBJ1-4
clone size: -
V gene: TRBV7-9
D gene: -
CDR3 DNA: TGTGCCAGCAGCTTAGGTGGTGGAGGGGAGACTGAAAAACTGTTTTTT
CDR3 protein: CASSLGGGGETEKLFF

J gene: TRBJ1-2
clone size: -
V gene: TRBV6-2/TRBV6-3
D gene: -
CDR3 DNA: TGTGCCAGCAGTTACTCAAGAGAGGATCGTGGCTACACCTTC
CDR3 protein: CASSYSREDRGYTF

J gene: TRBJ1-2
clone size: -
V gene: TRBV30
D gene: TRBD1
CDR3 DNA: TGTGCCTTTGACAGGGGTGCTAACTATGGCTACACCTTC
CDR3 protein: CAFDRGANYGYTF

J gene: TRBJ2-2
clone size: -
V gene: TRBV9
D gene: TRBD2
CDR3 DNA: TGTGCCAGCAGCGTAAGCGGGAGGGCCGGAACCGGGGAGCTGTTTTTT
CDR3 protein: CASSVSGRAGTGELFF

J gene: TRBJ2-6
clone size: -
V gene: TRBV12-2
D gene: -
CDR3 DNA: TGTGCAAGTCGCTTATGGATCCCGGGTGACCTGGCCCCCGGGGCCAACGTCCTGACTTTC
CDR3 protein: CASRLWIPGDLAPGANVLTF

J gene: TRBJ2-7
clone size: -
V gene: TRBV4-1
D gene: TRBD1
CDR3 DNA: TGCGCCAGCAGCCCATCCGGGACAGGGACTTCTCACGAGCAGTACTTC
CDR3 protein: CASSPSGTGTSHEQYF

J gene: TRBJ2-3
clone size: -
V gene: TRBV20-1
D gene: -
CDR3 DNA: TGCAGTGCAAGTCCCTTCCAAGGGGTACGAGATACGCAGTATTTT
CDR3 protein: CSASPFQGVRDTQYF

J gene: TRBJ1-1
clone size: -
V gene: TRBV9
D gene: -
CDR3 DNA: TGTGCCAGCAGCCCGTCTTTACTAACGAACACTGAAGCTTTCTTT
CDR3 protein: CASSPSLLTNTEAFF

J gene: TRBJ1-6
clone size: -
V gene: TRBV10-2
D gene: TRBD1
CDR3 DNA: TGCGCCAGCAGTGAGGGGACAGGCGGCTCCTATAATTCACCCCTCCACTTT
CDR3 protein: CASSEGTGGSYNSPLHF

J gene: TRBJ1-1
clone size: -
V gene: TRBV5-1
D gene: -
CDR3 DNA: TGCGCCAGCAGCTTACCAGGGTCGGGCACTGAAGCTTTCTTT
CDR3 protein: CASSLPGSGTEAFF

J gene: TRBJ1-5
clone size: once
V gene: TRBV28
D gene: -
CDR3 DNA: TGTGCCAGCAGTCTAGGGGGTGCGGATAATCAGCCCCAGCATTTT
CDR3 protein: CASSLGGADNQPQHF